This paragraph reports one T cell receptor (beta chain). Clones were sequenced by immunoSEQ multiplex PCR, and TCRdb holds only the in-frame ones, with some missing. The sample lists hundreds of thousands of clones, 90% occurring once. These data belong to a study of blood T cell repertoires in COVID-19. Across the whole study: Researchers got acute and convalescent COVID-19 samples from the United States, Italy and Spain.

Which cohort a participant joined came from the clinical history participants gave. This CDR3 region has 12 residues. Germline V gene data show CDR1 as SGHNT and CDR2 as YYREEE (reference sequence). Trimming removed 0 bases from V and 3 bases from J, with 4 bases in between. The chain links TRBV5-4 to TRBJ2-7; D is uncertain. The sequenced material came from PBMCs or T cells enriched from blood (not recorded which). The clonotype comes from a young woman with acute COVID-19. CDR3 region: CASSLGLYEQYF. In DNA form, the CDR3 reads TGTGCCAGCAGCTTGGGGCTCTACGAGCAGTACTTC.